This record looks at one T cell receptor (beta chain) sequence and its context. The source of the sample is a study of shared clonotypes between healthy human individuals. Per germline, CDR1 SGHDT and CDR2 YYEEEE. V lost 0 bases, J lost 5 bases, and 14 bases lay in between. This CDR3 is 15 amino acids long. As originally analysed: Without quality scores, immunoSEQ junctional reads could not be filtered like full-length reads. The protocol was immunoSEQ multiplex PCR, while the TCRdb copy is restricted to in-frame clones and leaves out a portion. The V and J calls and clone size were taken over from that table, and D and trimming were inferred from the DNA. Of 2,500,000 or so clones in the sample, 93% were seen once.

This receptor was identified in a man between 18 and 35 years old in good health. Some clones in this sample may be carry-over from other donors' samples. The V call is TRBV5-6, the J call TRBJ2-5; D possibly corresponds to TRBD1 (7 bases). Input material: naive CD4+ T cells from PBMCs. Subset indicated: CD45RA+ positively selected. The chain's CDR3 is CASSLEGRGDETQYF. Here the CDR3 DNA reads TGTGCCAGCAGCTTGGAAGGCAGGGGGGATGAGACCCAGTACTTC.